The TCR beta chain under discussion was sequenced for a study of response to subunit inactivated influenza vaccine. TCRdb re-analysed the RT-PCR reads in MiXCR, keeping a single row per CDR3 protein. The repertoire holds about 780,000 distinct CDR3 sequences, with approximately 18% as singletons. This clonotype was recorded a few times. V lost 5 bases and J lost 0, with 16 bases in between. CDR3 length: 17 residues. Sequences were derived from PBMCs from blood, sampled roughly 5 days after vaccination. The origin of this receptor is a middle-aged man who received an inactivated influenza vaccine. V usage is TRBV12-3 or TRBV12-4 and J usage is TRBJ2-2; D remains unclear. CDR3 residues: CASSPPGLYANTGELFF. CDR3 bases: TGTGCCAGCAGTCCCCCTGGATTATACGCGAACACCGGGGAGCTGTTTTTT.